This record covers a single T cell receptor beta chain. These data originate in a study of blood T cell repertoires in COVID-19. Study information: Cohort 3 donors were reported recovered after two negative PCRs, clearance, or symptom resolution.

Clones were sequenced by immunoSEQ multiplex PCR, and TCRdb holds only the in-frame ones, with some missing. Here the sample spans approximately 250,000 clones, 85% to 90% being singletons. The length of the CDR3 is 15 residues. With 1 base removed from V and 4 bases from J, the gap between germline ends came to 14 bases. Germline V gene data show CDR1 as SGHAT and CDR2 as FQNNGV. The gene calls are TRBV11-2 and TRBJ2-7; weak D call: TRBD2 (6 bases). Sequenced: PBMCs or T cells enriched from blood (not recorded which). The clonotype was recovered from a woman aged 60-70 years in a cohort exposed to, infected with or recovered from COVID-19 (not recorded which). The CDR3, as DNA: TGTGCCAGCAGCTTAGGACCGGGACTGAATTACGAGCAGTACTTC. Translated: CASSLGPGLNYEQYF.